There are many counts of the clone carrying this TCR beta chain. What it binds is not known. Relying on iRepertoire HTBI primers and Arm-PCR of CDR3 regions, the team built TCR beta libraries. TCRdb passed the multiplex PCR reads through MiXCR, listing each CDR3 protein once. This sample carries around 460,000 distinct CDR3 sequences, roughly 23% of them seen once, and the ten largest clones take under 15%. These data are taken from a study of regulatory T cells in long-lasting Graves disease. Study outcomes and limitations: Relative to new patients (under 1,000), persistent patients exhibited greater sharing of public clonotypes (around 3,000). Analysis covered peripheral blood alone, not thyroid tissue.

As for time point: persistent/refractory GD, antithyroid drugs over 5 years with positive TRAb. Preparation of the TCR library used RNA extracted from PBMCs. Material: peripheral blood mononuclear cells (PBMCs), obtained when the disease was refractory, from a patient treated with antithyroid drugs. The sequence derives from a female donor with Graves disease.

The CDR3 loop reads CASRSPGGYTEAFF. The CDR3 coding sequence is TGTGCCAGCAGGTCACCCGGGGGGTACACTGAAGCTTTCTTT. This chain connects TRBV7-2 to TRBJ1-1, with D possibly matching TRBD1 (5 bases). From germline, CDR1 is SGHTA and CDR2 FQGNSA. The CDR3 is made up of 14 amino acids. Deletions cut 6 bases from V and 3 bases from J, with 14 bases between. The full variable domain, with the rest looked up from reference TRBV7-2 and TRBJ1-1, is GAGVSQSPSNKVTEKGKDVELRCDPISGHTALYWYRQSLGQGLEFLIYFQGNSAPDKSGLPSDRFSAERTGGSVSTLTIQRTQQEDSAVYLCASRSPGGYTEAFFGQGTRLTVV.